The rows below give T cell receptor beta chains drawn from one sample of a study of blood T cell repertoires in COVID-19. Generated by immunoSEQ multiplex PCR, the TCRdb table keeps only in-frame clones and is missing some. The repertoire holds around 180,000 clones, 80% to 90% seen once, with over 2.5% in the top ten. The sample taken for sequencing was peripheral blood. Receptors originate from a man aged 60 to 75 with acute or convalescent COVID-19. CDR3s include the opening cysteine and the closing phenylalanine or tryptophan. Each record gives: CDR3 DNA, CDR3 protein, D gene, J gene, CDR3 length, V gene, clone size. D genes are given only for firm matches. Some rows mark clone size as missing; the rest say once, few, many or name a class of expanded clone.

CDR3 DNA: TGTGCCAGCAGCAAAGAGGCTCGGCGGCCCGAGGGAGATACGCAGTATTTT
CDR3 protein: CASSKEARRPEGDTQYF
D gene: .
J gene: TRBJ2-3
CDR3 length: 17
V gene: TRBV21-1
clone size: once

CDR3 DNA: TGTGCCAGTAGTGTGGACTCTAGCGGGAGGATCTACGAGCAGTACTTC
CDR3 protein: CASSVDSSGRIYEQYF
D gene: TRBD2
J gene: TRBJ2-7
CDR3 length: 16
V gene: TRBV19
clone size: .

CDR3 DNA: TGCGCCAGCAGCCAAGTTCCTAGCGGAGGTTTGGATGAGCAGTTCTTC
CDR3 protein: CASSQVPSGGLDEQFF
D gene: TRBD2
J gene: TRBJ2-1
CDR3 length: 16
V gene: TRBV4-1
clone size: .

CDR3 DNA: TGTGCCATCTCCAACAGGGGGAATGAAAAACTGTTTTTT
CDR3 protein: CAISNRGNEKLFF
D gene: TRBD1
J gene: TRBJ1-4
CDR3 length: 13
V gene: TRBV10-3
clone size: .

CDR3 DNA: TGTGCCAGCAGCCTGACAGGGGATCGCAATCAGCCCCAGCATTTT
CDR3 protein: CASSLTGDRNQPQHF
D gene: TRBD1
J gene: TRBJ1-5
CDR3 length: 15
V gene: TRBV27
clone size: .

CDR3 DNA: TGTGCCAGCAGCTTAGGCGGCAGGACTGATCCCCTCCACTTT
CDR3 protein: CASSLGGRTDPLHF
D gene: .
J gene: TRBJ1-6
CDR3 length: 14
V gene: TRBV7-2
clone size: .

CDR3 DNA: TGTGCCAGCAGAATGACGGGGAACACTAATTCACCCCTCCACTTT
CDR3 protein: CASRMTGNTNSPLHF
D gene: .
J gene: TRBJ1-6
CDR3 length: 15
V gene: TRBV6-5
clone size: few

CDR3 DNA: TGTGCCAGCAGTTCCGGGGACAGGGGGCGAACAGATACGCAGTATTTT
CDR3 protein: CASSSGDRGRTDTQYF
D gene: TRBD1
J gene: TRBJ2-3
CDR3 length: 16
V gene: TRBV2
clone size: .

CDR3 DNA: TGTGCCACCGCACGAGGGATTAATTCACCCCTCCACTTT
CDR3 protein: CATARGINSPLHF
D gene: .
J gene: TRBJ1-6
CDR3 length: 13
V gene: TRBV6-6
clone size: .

CDR3 DNA: TGTGCCAGCAGCTTGGGGGGCTATCAAGAGACCCAGTACTTC
CDR3 protein: CASSLGGYQETQYF
D gene: .
J gene: TRBJ2-5
CDR3 length: 14
V gene: TRBV5-6
clone size: .

CDR3 DNA: TGTGCCAGCAGCTTAGGCGGGACTTACACCGGGGAGCTGTTTTTT
CDR3 protein: CASSLGGTYTGELFF
D gene: .
J gene: TRBJ2-2
CDR3 length: 15
V gene: TRBV13
clone size: .

CDR3 DNA: TGTGCCAGCAGTACCGGGACTAGCGGCTCCTACGAGCAGTACTTC
CDR3 protein: CASSTGTSGSYEQYF
D gene: TRBD2
J gene: TRBJ2-7
CDR3 length: 15
V gene: TRBV27
clone size: .

CDR3 DNA: TGTGCCAGCAGCCCTCCAAGCTTACTAGCGGGAGCCACTGAGCAGTTCTTC
CDR3 protein: CASSPPSLLAGATEQFF
D gene: TRBD2
J gene: TRBJ2-1
CDR3 length: 17
V gene: TRBV3-1/TRBV3-2
clone size: .

CDR3 DNA: TGTGCCAGCAGTCGGGCTCAGCGGGTCTCAACCTACGAGCAGTACTTC
CDR3 protein: CASSRAQRVSTYEQYF
D gene: .
J gene: TRBJ2-7
CDR3 length: 16
V gene: TRBV14
clone size: .

CDR3 DNA: TGTGCCAGCAGCTTGGCAGTCGGCAATCAGCCCCAGCATTTT
CDR3 protein: CASSLAVGNQPQHF
D gene: .
J gene: TRBJ1-5
CDR3 length: 14
V gene: TRBV5-8
clone size: .

CDR3 DNA: TGTGCCAGCAGCTTAGGTGGCTCAACTAATGAAAAACTGTTTTTT
CDR3 protein: CASSLGGSTNEKLFF
D gene: .
J gene: TRBJ1-4
CDR3 length: 15
V gene: TRBV7-9
clone size: once